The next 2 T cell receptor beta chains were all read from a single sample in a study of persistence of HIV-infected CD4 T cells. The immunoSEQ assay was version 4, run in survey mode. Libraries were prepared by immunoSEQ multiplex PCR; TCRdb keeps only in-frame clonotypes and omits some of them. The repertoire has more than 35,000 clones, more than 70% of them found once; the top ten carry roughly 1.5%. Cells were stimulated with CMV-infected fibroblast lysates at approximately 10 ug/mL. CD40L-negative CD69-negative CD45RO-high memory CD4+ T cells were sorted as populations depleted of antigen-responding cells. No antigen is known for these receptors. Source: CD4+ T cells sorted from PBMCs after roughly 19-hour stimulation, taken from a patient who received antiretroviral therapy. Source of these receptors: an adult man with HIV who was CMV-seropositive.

CDR3 protein: CASSLGGSGANVLTF. DNA for the CDR3: TGTGCCAGCAGCTTAGGGGGTTCTGGGGCCAACGTCCTGACTTTC. J is TRBJ2-6 and V is TRBV7-3, with D perhaps matching TRBD1 or TRBD2 (5 bases each). The CDR3 spans 15 residues. The germline CDR1 and CDR2 sequences are SGHTA and FQGTGA. Trimming removed 2 bases from V and 1 base from J, with 6 bases in between.

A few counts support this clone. The CDR3 coding sequence is TGCAGCGTTGAAGCGGCAGGGAGGACCAATGAGCAGTTCTTC. Protein: CSVEAAGRTNEQFF. This chain uses TRBV29-1 with TRBJ2-1; a weak D match, TRBD2 (6 bases). Trimming pared 1 base from V and 6 bases from J, leaving 13 bases between. The CDR3 length is 14 residues. Germline V gene data show CDR1 as SQVTM and CDR2 as ANQGSEA.